These T cell receptor beta chains were read from a single sample in a study of shared clonotypes between healthy human individuals. Libraries were prepared by immunoSEQ multiplex PCR; TCRdb keeps only in-frame clonotypes and omits some of them. The table has 2,500,000 or so clones, around 90% seen once; the top ten hold over 0.12%. Sequenced sample: naive CD4+ T cells sorted from blood. The receptors originated from a man aged 18 to 30 in good health. CDR3s include the opening cysteine and the closing phenylalanine or tryptophan. Fields, in order: clone size, D gene, V gene, J gene, CDR3 protein, CDR3 DNA. A D gene is named only where the DNA matches it firmly. The size entry is marked missing in some rows and otherwise reads once, few, many or a size class.

once	TRBD1	TRBV9	TRBJ2-3	CASSAGTGLADTQYF	TGTGCCAGCAGCGCCGGGACAGGGCTTGCAGATACGCAGTATTTT
-	TRBD1	TRBV5-4	TRBJ2-1	CASSVQGRQNNEQFF	TGTGCCAGCAGCGTACAGGGGCGGCAAAACAATGAGCAGTTCTTC
few	TRBD1	TRBV15	TRBJ1-5	CATSRTTGESNQPQHF	TGTGCCACCAGCAGAACGACAGGGGAAAGCAATCAGCCCCAGCATTTT
-	-	TRBV7-2	TRBJ2-7	CASSLAGVSEQYF	TGTGCCAGCAGCTTAGCGGGGGTCTCCGAGCAGTACTTC
once	TRBD1	TRBV9	TRBJ2-2	CASSVRTGITGELFF	TGTGCCAGCAGCGTCAGGACAGGAATCACCGGGGAGCTGTTTTTT
once	-	TRBV7-2	TRBJ1-3	CASSLGSLSGNTIYF	TGTGCCAGCAGCTTGGGCAGCCTCTCTGGAAACACCATATATTTT
-	-	TRBV6-5	TRBJ1-1	CASSYSRQTNTEAFF	TGTGCCAGCAGTTACTCGAGGCAGACGAACACTGAAGCTTTCTTT
-	-	TRBV2	TRBJ1-5	CASSEDWVNQPQHF	TGTGCCAGCAGTGAAGACTGGGTAAATCAGCCCCAGCATTTT
-	TRBD1	TRBV18	TRBJ1-2	CASSPTGWEGYTF	TGTGCCAGCTCGCCGACAGGGTGGGAAGGCTACACCTTC
-	TRBD1	TRBV2	TRBJ1-5	CASRDMTGGNQPQHF	TGTGCCAGCAGGGATATGACAGGGGGCAATCAGCCCCAGCATTTT
few	TRBD1	TRBV6-5	TRBJ1-6	CASSYSGDRGSPLHF	TGTGCCAGCAGTTACTCTGGGGACAGAGGTTCACCCCTCCACTTT
-	-	TRBV30	TRBJ2-2	CAWNGGGFAGELFF	TGTGCCTGGAACGGAGGGGGGTTCGCCGGGGAGCTGTTTTTT
-	-	TRBV30	TRBJ1-4	CAWSTQGTTNEKLFF	TGTGCCTGGAGCACACAGGGCACGACTAATGAAAAACTGTTTTTT
few	-	TRBV9	TRBJ2-3	CASSVGSRGATTDTQYF	TGTGCCAGCAGCGTAGGCTCCAGGGGGGCCACCACAGATACGCAGTATTTT
-	-	TRBV5-4	TRBJ2-7	CASSQRDSYEQYF	TGTGCCAGCAGCCAGCGGGACAGCTACGAGCAGTACTTC
-	TRBD1	TRBV19	TRBJ1-2	CASSATGTGVYGYTF	TGTGCCAGTAGTGCCACCGGGACAGGGGTCTATGGCTACACCTTC
-	-	TRBV5-1	TRBJ1-2	CASSLGGLGYGYTF	TGCGCCAGCAGCTTGGGCGGACTAGGCTATGGCTACACCTTC
-	-	TRBV5-1	TRBJ1-2	CASSLADGLGYTF	TGCGCCAGCAGCTTGGCCGACGGCCTAGGCTACACCTTC